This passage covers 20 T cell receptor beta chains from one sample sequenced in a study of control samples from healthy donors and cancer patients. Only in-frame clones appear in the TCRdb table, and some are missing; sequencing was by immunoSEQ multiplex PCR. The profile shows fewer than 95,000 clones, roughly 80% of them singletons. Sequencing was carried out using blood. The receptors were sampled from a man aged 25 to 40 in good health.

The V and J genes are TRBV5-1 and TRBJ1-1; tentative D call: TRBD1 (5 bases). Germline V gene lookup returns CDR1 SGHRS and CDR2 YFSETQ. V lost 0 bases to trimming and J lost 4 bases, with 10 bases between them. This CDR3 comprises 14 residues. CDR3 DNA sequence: TGCGCCAGCAGCTTGGACAGGTTAAGCACTGAAGCTTTCTTT. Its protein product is CASSLDRLSTEAFF.

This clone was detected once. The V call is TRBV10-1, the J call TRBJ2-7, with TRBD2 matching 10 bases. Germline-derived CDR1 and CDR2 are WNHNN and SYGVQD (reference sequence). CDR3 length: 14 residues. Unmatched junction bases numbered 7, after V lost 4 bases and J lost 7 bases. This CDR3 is CASSVGLAAGEQYF. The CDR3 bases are TGCGCCAGCAGTGTCGGACTAGCGGCGGGGGAGCAGTACTTC.

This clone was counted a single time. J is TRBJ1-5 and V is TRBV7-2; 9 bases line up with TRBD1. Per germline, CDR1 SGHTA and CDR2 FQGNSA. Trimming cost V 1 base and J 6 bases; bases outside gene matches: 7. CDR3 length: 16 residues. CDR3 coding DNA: TGTGCCAGCAGCTTAGGGGGGACAGGGCTGAGTCAGCCCCAGCATTTT. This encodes CASSLGGTGLSQPQHF.

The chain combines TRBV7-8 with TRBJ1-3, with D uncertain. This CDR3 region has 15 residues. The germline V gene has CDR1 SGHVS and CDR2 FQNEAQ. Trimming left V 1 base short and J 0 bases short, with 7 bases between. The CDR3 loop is CASSLDQSSGNTIYF. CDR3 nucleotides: TGTGCCAGCAGCTTAGACCAGTCCTCTGGAAACACCATATATTTT.

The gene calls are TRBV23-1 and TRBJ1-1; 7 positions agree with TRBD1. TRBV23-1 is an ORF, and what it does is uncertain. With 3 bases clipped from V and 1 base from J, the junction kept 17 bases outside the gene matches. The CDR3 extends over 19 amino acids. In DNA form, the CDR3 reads TGCGCCAGCAGTCACACACCCCCTGCGGACAGGCCATCGAACACTGAAGCTTTCTTT. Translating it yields CASSHTPPADRPSNTEAFF.

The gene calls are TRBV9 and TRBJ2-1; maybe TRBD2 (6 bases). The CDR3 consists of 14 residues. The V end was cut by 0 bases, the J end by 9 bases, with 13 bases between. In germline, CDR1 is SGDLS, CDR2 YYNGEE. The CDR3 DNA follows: TGTGCCAGCAGCGTAGCTACGGAGGGGCGTGAGCAGTTCTTC. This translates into CASSVATEGREQFF.

The CDR3 DNA sequence: TGCAGCGCACAACTAGCGGACGGCACAGATACGCAGTATTTT. Translation gives CSAQLADGTDTQYF. The genes are TRBV29-1 and TRBJ2-3; 8 positions match TRBD2. V gave up 7 bases and J gave up 1 base; unmatched junction bases: 7. CDR3 length: 14 residues. Germline V CDR1 and CDR2: SQVTM, ANQGSEA.

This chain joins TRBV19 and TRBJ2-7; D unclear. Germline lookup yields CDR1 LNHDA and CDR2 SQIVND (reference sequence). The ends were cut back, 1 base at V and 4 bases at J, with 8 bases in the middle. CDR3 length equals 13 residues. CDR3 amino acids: CASSIGPQYEQYF. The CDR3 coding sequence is TGTGCCAGTAGTATAGGTCCGCAGTACGAGCAGTACTTC.

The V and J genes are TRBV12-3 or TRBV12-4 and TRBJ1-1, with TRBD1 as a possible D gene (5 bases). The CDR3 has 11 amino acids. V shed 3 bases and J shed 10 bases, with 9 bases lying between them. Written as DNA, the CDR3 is TGTGCCAGCAGTTTCGGGGGGGTAGCTTTCTTT. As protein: CASSFGGVAFF.

The CDR3 region is CASSEEWSLEKLFF. CDR3 DNA sequence: TGTGCCAGCAGTGAAGAATGGAGTCTTGAAAAACTGTTTTTT. The chain carries TRBV6-1 and TRBJ1-4; no firm D call. The V gene's germline CDR1 is MNHNS and CDR2 SASEGT. Trimming shortened V by 1 base and J by 7 bases, and 10 bases separated the two germline ends. The CDR3 is 14 residues long.

CDR3 sequence: CAWSEGQLISPLHF. The CDR3 region has the DNA TGTGCCTGGAGTGAGGGACAGTTGATTTCACCCCTCCACTTT. The chain has TRBV30 and TRBJ1-6; 7 bases agree with TRBD1. Trimming cost V 1 base and J 9 bases; bases outside gene matches: 6. The CDR3 has 14 residues. The germline V gene has CDR1 GTSNPN and CDR2 SVGIG (reference sequence).

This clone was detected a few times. The DNA of the CDR3 is TGTGCCAGCAGCGTAGTCCCAGGGAGGAACACCGGGGAGCTGTTTTTT. This gives the protein CASSVVPGRNTGELFF. The chain has TRBV9 and TRBJ2-2; D is perhaps TRBD1 or TRBD2 (5 bases each). The V end was cut by 0 bases, the J end by 1 base, with 10 bases between. Germline V gene lookup returns CDR1 SGDLS and CDR2 YYNGEE. The CDR3 has 16 amino acids. Full variable domain (missing parts from reference TRBV9 and TRBJ2-2): DSGVTQTPKHLITATGQRVTLRCSPRSGDLSVYWYQQSLDQGLQFLIQYYNGEERAKGNILERFSAQQFPDLHSELNLSSLELGDSALYFCASSVVPGRNTGELFFGEGSRLTVL.

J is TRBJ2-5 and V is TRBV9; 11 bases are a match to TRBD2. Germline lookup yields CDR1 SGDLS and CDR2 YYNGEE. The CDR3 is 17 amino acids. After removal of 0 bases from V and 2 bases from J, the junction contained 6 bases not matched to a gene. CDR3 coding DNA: TGTGCCAGCAGCGTAGGAGGTACTAGCGGGGGACAAGAGACCCAGTACTTC. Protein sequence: CASSVGGTSGGQETQYF. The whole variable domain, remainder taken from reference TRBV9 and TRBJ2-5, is DSGVTQTPKHLITATGQRVTLRCSPRSGDLSVYWYQQSLDQGLQFLIQYYNGEERAKGNILERFSAQQFPDLHSELNLSSLELGDSALYFCASSVGGTSGGQETQYFGPGTRLLVL.

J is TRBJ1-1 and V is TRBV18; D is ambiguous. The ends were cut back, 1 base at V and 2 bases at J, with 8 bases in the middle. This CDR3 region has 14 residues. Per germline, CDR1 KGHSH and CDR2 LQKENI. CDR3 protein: CASSPQRPNTEAFF. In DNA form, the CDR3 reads TGTGCCAGCTCACCACAGAGGCCAAACACTGAAGCTTTCTTT. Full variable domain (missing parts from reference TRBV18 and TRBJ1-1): NAGVMQNPRHLVRRRGQEARLRCSPMKGHSHVYWYRQLPEEGLKFMVYLQKENIIDESGMPKERFSAEFPKEGPSILRIQQVVRGDSAAYFCASSPQRPNTEAFFGQGTRLTVV.

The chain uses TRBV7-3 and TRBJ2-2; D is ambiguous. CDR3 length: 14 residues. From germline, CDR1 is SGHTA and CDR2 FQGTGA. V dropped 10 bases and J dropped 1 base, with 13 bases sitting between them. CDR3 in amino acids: CATQRTRNTGELFF. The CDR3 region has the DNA TGTGCCACCCAGCGTACGAGGAACACCGGGGAGCTGTTTTTT.

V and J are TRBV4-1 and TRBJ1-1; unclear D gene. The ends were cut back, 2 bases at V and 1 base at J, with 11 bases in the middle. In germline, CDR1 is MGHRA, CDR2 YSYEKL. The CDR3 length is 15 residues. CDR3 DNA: TGCGCCAGCAGCCAACTACCGGGAGAGAACACTGAAGCTTTCTTT. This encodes CASSQLPGENTEAFF.

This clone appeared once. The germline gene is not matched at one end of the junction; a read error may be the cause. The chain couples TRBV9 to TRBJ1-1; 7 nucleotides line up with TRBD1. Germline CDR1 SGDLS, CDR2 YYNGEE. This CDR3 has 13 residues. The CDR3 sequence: CAGSALSTGRAFF. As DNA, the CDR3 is TGTGCCGGCAGCGCCCTTTCGACAGGGAGAGCTTTCTTT.

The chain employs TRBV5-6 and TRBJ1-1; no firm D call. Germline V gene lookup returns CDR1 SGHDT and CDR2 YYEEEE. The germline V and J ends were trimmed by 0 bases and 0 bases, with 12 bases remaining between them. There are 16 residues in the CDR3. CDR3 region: CASSLGFDSLNTEAFF. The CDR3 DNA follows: TGTGCCAGCAGCTTGGGATTTGACTCTCTGAACACTGAAGCTTTCTTT. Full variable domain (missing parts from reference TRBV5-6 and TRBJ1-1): DAGVTQSPTHLIKTRGQQVTLRCSPKSGHDTVSWYQQALGQGPQFIFQYYEEEERQRGNFPDRFSGHQFPNYSSELNVNALLLGDSALYLCASSLGFDSLNTEAFFGQGTRLTVV.

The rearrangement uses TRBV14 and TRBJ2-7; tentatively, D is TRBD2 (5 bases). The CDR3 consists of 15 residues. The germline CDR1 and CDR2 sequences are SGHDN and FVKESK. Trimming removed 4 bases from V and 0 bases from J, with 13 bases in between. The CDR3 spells CASSPRRWGSYEQYF. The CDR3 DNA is TGTGCCAGCAGCCCCAGGAGGTGGGGCTCCTACGAGCAGTACTTC.

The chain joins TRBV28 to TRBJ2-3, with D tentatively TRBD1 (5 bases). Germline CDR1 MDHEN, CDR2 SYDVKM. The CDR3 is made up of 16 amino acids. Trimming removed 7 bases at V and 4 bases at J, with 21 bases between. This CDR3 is CASTLGTGFSADTQYF. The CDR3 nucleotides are TGTGCCAGCACCTTGGGTACAGGATTCAGCGCAGATACGCAGTATTTT.